The 17 T cell receptor beta chains listed next were all sequenced from one sample in a study of CD8 T cells in ankylosing spondylitis. MiXCR was run by TCRdb on the 5' RACE reads, yielding one entry per CDR3 protein. The sample records a few hundred thousand distinct CDR3 sequences, 8% being singletons. Whole-study results and caveats: Typical of ankylosing spondylitis blood, it appeared, was a TCR beta motif of 7 or 8 highly homologous variants.

These receptors lack a known antigen. The sequencing sample was made of blood, either unsorted or a sorted T cell fraction (not recorded which). All receptors come from a male donor with ankylosing spondylitis.

CDR3 protein: CASSLPGQPSYEQYF. The CDR3 coding sequence is TGCGCCAGCAGCTTGCCAGGACAGCCTTCCTACGAGCAGTACTTC. This chain uses TRBV5-1 with TRBJ2-7, with a weak D call TRBD1 (6 bases). CDR1 and CDR2 (germline): SGHRS, YFSETQ. Trimming removed 1 base at V and 1 base at J, with 12 bases between. The CDR3 runs 15 residues.

This clonotype was seen repeatedly, ten times or more. The gene calls are TRBV7-3 and TRBJ1-2; D gene ambiguous. Germline loops: CDR1 SGHTA, CDR2 FQGTGA. With 3 bases removed from V and 7 bases from J, the gap between germline ends came to 6 bases. The CDR3 has 11 residues. The CDR3 nucleotides are TGTGCCAGCAGCTTCAGCCTTGGCTACACCTTC. It codes for CASSFSLGYTF.

This clonotype was recorded many times. The genes are TRBV11-2 and TRBJ2-5; 11 bases fit TRBD2. After removal of 8 bases from V and 4 bases from J, the junction contained 9 bases not matched to a gene. The CDR3 extends over 15 amino acids. Germline CDR1 SGHAT, CDR2 FQNNGV. The DNA for the CDR3 is TGTGCCAGCTCATTAGCGGGAGGGGGTAGAGAGACCCAGTACTTC. It yields the protein CASSLAGGGRETQYF.

This clonotype has only a few counts. The V gene is TRBV5-6, the J gene TRBJ2-7, with D unclear. Trimming shortened V by 4 bases and J by 4 bases, and 9 bases separated the two germline ends. Germline V gene sequence: CDR1 SGHDT, CDR2 YYEEEE. The CDR3 contains 12 residues. The CDR3 sequence: CASSASRYEQYF. In DNA, the CDR3 is TGTGCCAGCAGCGCGAGTAGGTACGAGCAGTACTTC.

The CDR3 spells CSASGVGTEAFF. DNA for the CDR3: TGCAGTGCTAGTGGGGTGGGCACTGAAGCTTTCTTT. J is TRBJ1-1 and V is TRBV20-1; D is unclear. Germline V gives CDR1 DFQATT, CDR2 SNEGSKA (reference sequence). V lost 3 bases and J lost 4, with 9 bases in between. The CDR3 extends over 12 amino acids.

This clonotype has only a few counts. J is TRBJ2-3 and V is TRBV27; tentatively, D is TRBD2 (5 bases). The V gene lost 1 base and the J gene lost 2 bases, with 13 bases spanning the gap. Looked up from germline, CDR1 is MNHEY and CDR2 is SMNVEV (reference sequence). The CDR3 sequence is 16 residues long. The CDR3 here is CASSLLSPGNTDTQYF. In DNA, the CDR3 is TGTGCCAGCAGTTTATTGTCCCCGGGGAACACAGATACGCAGTATTTT.

J is TRBJ1-5 and V is TRBV7-9; D gene unclear. CDR3 size: 13 residues. Trimming took 5 bases from V and 9 from J, leaving 14 bases between them. The V gene's germline CDR1 is SEHNR and CDR2 FQNEAQ (reference sequence). The chain's CDR3 is CASSPDGDRPQHF. The CDR3 DNA sequence: TGTGCCAGCAGCCCCGATGGGGATAGGCCCCAGCATTTT.

The DNA of the CDR3 is TGCGCCAGCAGTCTAATCAAACAGGACACCGGGGAGCTGTTTTTT. Protein product: CASSLIKQDTGELFF. The chain employs TRBV5-1 and TRBJ2-2; possibly TRBD1 for D (5 bases). Between the trimmed V and J ends, which lost 5 bases and 3 bases, there was a span of 14 bases. This CDR3 comprises 15 residues. Germline CDR1 is SGHRS and CDR2 is YFSETQ.

The chain combines TRBV6-5 with TRBJ1-4, with D perhaps matching TRBD1 (5 bases). Germline-derived CDR1 and CDR2 are MNHEY and SVGAGI. The V and J ends lost 0 bases and 6 bases respectively, with 11 bases between them. This CDR3 is built from 15 residues. The CDR3 reads CASSYSTGGYEKLFF. Here the CDR3 DNA reads TGTGCCAGCAGTTACTCGACGGGGGGTTATGAAAAACTGTTTTTT.

The V gene is TRBV12-3 or TRBV12-4, the J gene TRBJ2-7, with D possibly called TRBD1 or TRBD2 (6 bases each). Trimming removed 3 bases at V and 6 bases at J, with 12 bases between. This CDR3 is built from 13 residues. Here the CDR3 DNA reads TGTGCCAGCAGTTTTCCGGGGGCCTCCGAGCAGTACTTC. Amino acids: CASSFPGASEQYF.

In this sample, this clonotype turned up a few times. The chain carries TRBV20-1 and TRBJ2-7; 11 nucleotides agree with TRBD2. The CDR3 runs to 16 residues. Germline V CDR1 and CDR2: DFQATT, SNEGSKA (reference sequence). Losses at the gene ends were 4 bases for V and 6 bases for J; bases not matched to a gene: 14. CDR3: CSAMGTSGPGRVEQYF. The CDR3 DNA reads TGCAGTGCTATGGGGACTAGCGGTCCTGGAAGGGTCGAGCAGTACTTC.

This clonotype was seen only a few times. The chain carries TRBV7-8 and TRBJ2-1, with 8 nucleotides matching TRBD2. The germline CDR1 and CDR2 sequences are SGHVS and FQNEAQ. V gave up 7 bases and J gave up 1 base; unmatched junction bases: 6. The CDR3 has 15 residues. The CDR3 DNA is TGTGCCAGCACCATAGCGGGACCGTCCTACAATGAGCAGTTCTTC. This codes for CASTIAGPSYNEQFF.

Only a few counts were recorded for this clonotype. V gene TRBV5-5 combines with J gene TRBJ2-1; D call uncertain. V shed 4 bases and J shed 6 bases, with 17 bases lying between them. The CDR3 runs 15 residues. The germline V gene has CDR1 SGHKS and CDR2 YYEKEE (reference sequence). The CDR3 is CASSILTGGGNEQFF. The CDR3 DNA is TGTGCCAGCAGCATACTAACGGGCGGCGGCAATGAGCAGTTCTTC.

The V and J genes are TRBV4-2 and TRBJ2-7, with TRBD1 matching over 10 bases. Losses at the gene ends were 1 base for V and 4 bases for J; bases not matched to a gene: 7. The CDR3 is made up of 16 amino acids. The germline gives CDR1 LGHNA, CDR2 YNFKEQ. The CDR3 here is CASSQVPGDRGYEQYF. In nucleotides, the CDR3 is TGTGCCAGCAGCCAAGTACCGGGGGACAGGGGATACGAGCAGTACTTC.

This clonotype was observed a few times. The V gene is TRBV5-1, the J gene TRBJ2-1; no clear D. Trimming shortened V by 0 bases and J by 6 bases, and 4 bases separated the two germline ends. The CDR3 totals 12 residues. Germline CDR1 is SGHRS and CDR2 is YFSETQ. CDR3 nucleotides: TGCGCCAGCAGCTTGGAGGTCAATGAGCAGTTCTTC. Protein sequence: CASSLEVNEQFF.

Ten or more counts support this clonotype. The chain is built from TRBV7-8 and TRBJ2-2; D remains ambiguous. Germline V gives CDR1 SGHVS, CDR2 FQNEAQ. Trimming took off 3 bases at V and 6 bases at J, with 5 bases between the two ends. This CDR3 contains 12 residues. The CDR3 reads CASSLPAGELFF. CDR3 coding DNA: TGTGCCAGCAGCTTGCCCGCCGGGGAGCTGTTTTTT.

Only a few counts were recorded for this clonotype. This rearrangement joins TRBV12-3 or TRBV12-4 to TRBJ2-7; 8 positions match TRBD1. Trimming removed 5 bases from V and 1 base from J; junction bases left unmatched: 7. The CDR3 spans 15 residues. CDR3 nucleotides: TGTGCCAGCAGTCCCCAGGGGGCCATTTCCTACGAGCAGTACTTC. Its translation: CASSPQGAISYEQYF.